This TCR beta chain stems from a study of beta chain features in type 1 diabetes. As concerns this clone: The antigen remains undetermined.

General study results and limits: Across all four CD4+ subsets, people with type 1 diabetes showed modestly shorter TCRB CDR3s. Researchers reported that naive, central memory and Treg TCRB repertoires appeared more similar in patients than in healthy donors. The question of HLA type influencing TCRB rearrangement was one that remained unresolved here.

All of the isolated RNA was reverse transcribed, so expressed TCRB transcripts were sequenced. Read counts averaged approximately 3.5 million for samples of naive, central memory and regulatory T cells. Sequencing was performed with immunoSEQ multiplex PCR; in TCRdb, only in-frame clones are kept and a portion is missing. Of roughly 300,000 clones in the sample, about a tenth are singletons; the top ten hold about 1%. V shed 6 bases and J shed 6 bases, with 14 bases lying between them. Germline CDR1 WNHNN, CDR2 SYGVQD (reference sequence). The length of the CDR3 is 14 residues. There was one heparinised blood draw per donor, averaging about 100 mL.

J is TRBJ2-2 and V is TRBV10-1; TRBD1 is a possible D gene (6 bases). Sequencing was done on a sample of central memory CD4+ T cells from blood. This sequence was found in a man aged 25-40 years with type 1 diabetes. The CDR3 DNA follows: TGCGCCAGCAGGCCACAGGGAGAGGCCGGGGAGCTGTTTTTT. Protein sequence: CASRPQGEAGELFF.